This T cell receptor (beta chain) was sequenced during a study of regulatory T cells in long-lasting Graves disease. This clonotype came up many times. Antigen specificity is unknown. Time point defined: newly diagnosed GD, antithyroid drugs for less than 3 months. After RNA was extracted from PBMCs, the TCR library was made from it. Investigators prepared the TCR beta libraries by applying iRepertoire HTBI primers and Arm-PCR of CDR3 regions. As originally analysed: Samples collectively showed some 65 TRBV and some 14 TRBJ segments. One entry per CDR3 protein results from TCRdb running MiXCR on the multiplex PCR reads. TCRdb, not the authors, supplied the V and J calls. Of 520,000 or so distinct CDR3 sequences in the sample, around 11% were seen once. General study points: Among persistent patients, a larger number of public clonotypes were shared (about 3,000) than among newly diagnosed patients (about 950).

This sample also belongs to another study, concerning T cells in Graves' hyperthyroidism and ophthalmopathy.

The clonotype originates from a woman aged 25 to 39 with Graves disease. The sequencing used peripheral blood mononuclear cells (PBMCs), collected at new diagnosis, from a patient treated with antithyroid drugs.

CDR3 sequence (DNA): TGTGCCAGCAGGGGCTTGAAGAACACCGGGGAGCTGTTTTTT. Residues: CASRGLKNTGELFF. The genes are TRBV2 and TRBJ2-2; D gene uncertain. V gave up 6 bases and J gave up 1 base, with 9 bases separating them. The CDR3 length is 14 residues. Germline values: CDR1 SNHLY, CDR2 FYNNEI.